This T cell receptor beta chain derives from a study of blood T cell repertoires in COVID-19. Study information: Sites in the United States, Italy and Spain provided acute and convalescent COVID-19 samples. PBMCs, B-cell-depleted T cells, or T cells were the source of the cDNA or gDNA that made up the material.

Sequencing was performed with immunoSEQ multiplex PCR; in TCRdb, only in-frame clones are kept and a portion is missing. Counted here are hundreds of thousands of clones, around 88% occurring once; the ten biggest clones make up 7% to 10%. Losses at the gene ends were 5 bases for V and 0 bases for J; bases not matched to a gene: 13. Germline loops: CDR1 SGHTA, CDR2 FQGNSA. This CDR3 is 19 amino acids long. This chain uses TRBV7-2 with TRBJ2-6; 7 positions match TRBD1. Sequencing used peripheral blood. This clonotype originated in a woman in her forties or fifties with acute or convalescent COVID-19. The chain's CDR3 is CASSRNRGPTGSGANVLTF. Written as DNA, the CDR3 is TGTGCCAGCAGCCGCAACAGGGGCCCTACCGGCTCTGGGGCCAACGTCCTGACTTTC.